This TCR beta chain was captured by sequencing in a study of blood T cell repertoires in COVID-19. Study background: Collection of acute and convalescent COVID-19 samples took place in the United States, Italy and Spain. From T cells, B-cell-depleted T cells, or PBMCs came the material, which was cDNA or gDNA.

The CDR3 spans 16 residues. Germline V gives CDR1 MDHEN, CDR2 SYDVKM. Unmatched junction bases numbered 12, after V lost 3 bases and J lost 7 bases. Original handling: Amplification with reference gene primers provided the estimates of nucleated cell counts. Generated by immunoSEQ multiplex PCR, the TCRdb table keeps only in-frame clones and is missing some. V and J calls and clone size are as listed in that table; D and trimming were resolved from the DNA. The sample holds roughly 70,000 clones, 65% to 85% seen once. Material for sequencing was peripheral blood. The sequence was collected from a woman aged 55-70 years with acute or convalescent COVID-19. This chain links TRBV28 with TRBJ1-2; 9 bases agree with TRBD1. CDR3 sequence: CASSLKATGGVGGYTF. For the CDR3, the DNA is TGTGCCAGCAGTTTGAAGGCGACAGGGGGGGTGGGTGGCTACACCTTC.